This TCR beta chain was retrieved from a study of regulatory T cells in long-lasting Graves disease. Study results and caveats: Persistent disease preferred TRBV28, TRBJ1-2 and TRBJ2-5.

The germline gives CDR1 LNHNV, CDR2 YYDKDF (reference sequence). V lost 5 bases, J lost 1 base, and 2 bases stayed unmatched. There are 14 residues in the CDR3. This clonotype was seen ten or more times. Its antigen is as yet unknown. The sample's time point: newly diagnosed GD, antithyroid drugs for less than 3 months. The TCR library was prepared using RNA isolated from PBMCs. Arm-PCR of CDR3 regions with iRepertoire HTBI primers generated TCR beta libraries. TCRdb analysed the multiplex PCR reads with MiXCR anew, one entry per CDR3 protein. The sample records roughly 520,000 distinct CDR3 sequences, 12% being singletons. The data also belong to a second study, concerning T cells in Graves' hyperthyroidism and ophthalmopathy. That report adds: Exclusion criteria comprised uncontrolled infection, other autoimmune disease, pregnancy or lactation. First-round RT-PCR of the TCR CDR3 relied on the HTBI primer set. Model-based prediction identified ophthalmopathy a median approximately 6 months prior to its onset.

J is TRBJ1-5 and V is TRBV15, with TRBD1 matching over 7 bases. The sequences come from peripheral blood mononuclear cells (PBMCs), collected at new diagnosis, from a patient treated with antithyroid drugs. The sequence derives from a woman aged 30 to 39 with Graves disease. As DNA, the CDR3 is TGTGCCACCAGCTGGGGACAGAGCAATCAGCCCCAGCATTTT. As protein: CATSWGQSNQPQHF.